What follows are 27 T cell receptor beta chains derived from one specimen sequenced in a study of spatial heterogeneity in lung cancer. TCRdb analysed the 5' RACE reads with MiXCR anew, one entry per CDR3 protein. This table has about 48,000 distinct CDR3 sequences, about 5.8% appearing once. Specified time point: sample taken at primary tumor resection. The sample here was PBMCs, taken at surgery. Receptor source: a male donor with early-stage non-small cell lung cancer.

In nucleotides, the CDR3 is TGTGCCAGCAGTTTGTCGGGAAACGGGGAGCAGTTCTTC. As protein: CASSLSGNGEQFF. V gene TRBV12-3 or TRBV12-4 combines with J gene TRBJ2-1; the D gene is possibly TRBD2 (5 bases). Trimming cost V 3 bases and J 10 bases, with 13 bases left between them. The CDR3 covers 13 residues.

This clonotype was recorded at least ten times. The V gene is TRBV5-1, the J gene TRBJ2-5, with TRBD1 as a possible D gene (6 bases). Germline V gives CDR1 SGHRS, CDR2 YFSETQ. This CDR3 has 13 residues. With 5 bases removed from V and 9 bases from J, the gap between germline ends came to 17 bases. CDR3 nucleotide sequence: TGCGCCAGCAGGCCAGGGGTCCCCTCTCCCCAGTACTTC. The encoded protein is CASRPGVPSPQYF.

This clonotype was seen at least ten times. The chain recombines TRBV20-1 with TRBJ2-3; 10 nucleotides align to TRBD2. CDR3 size: 14 residues. Losses at the gene ends were 3 bases for V and 4 bases for J; bases not matched to a gene: 4. Germline assignment: CDR1 DFQATT and CDR2 SNEGSKA (reference sequence). CDR3 sequence reads: CSASLAGEADTQYF. The CDR3, as DNA: TGCAGTGCTAGTCTAGCGGGAGAGGCAGATACGCAGTATTTT.

This clonotype was counted a few times. The V gene is TRBV7-3, the J gene TRBJ2-5; D possibly corresponds to TRBD1 (5 bases). This CDR3 contains 13 residues. Germline V gives CDR1 SGHTA, CDR2 FQGTGA. The V and J ends lost 5 bases and 6 bases respectively, with 13 bases between them. In DNA, the CDR3 is TGTGCCAGCAGCCGGGTCCAGGGTCAGACCCAGTACTTC. Its protein product is CASSRVQGQTQYF.

The table lists this clonotype with many counts. The J gene is TRBJ1-5, the V gene TRBV20-1; the D gene is possibly TRBD1 (5 bases). Trimming stripped 5 bases from V and 0 bases from J, with 11 bases between. There are 14 residues in the CDR3. Germline CDR1 is DFQATT and CDR2 is SNEGSKA (reference sequence). CDR3 sequence: CSARLRGSNQPQHF. The CDR3 DNA reads as TGCAGTGCTCGCCTAAGGGGTAGCAATCAGCCCCAGCATTTT.

This clonotype was detected ten times or more. This chain uses TRBV5-4 with TRBJ2-1; 7 bases fit TRBD2. CDR1 and CDR2 from the germline V gene are SGHNT and YYREEE (reference sequence). V trimming: 4 bases; J trimming: 0 bases; junction bases outside the gene matches: 4. This CDR3 is built from 15 residues. CDR3 coding DNA: TGTGCCAGCAGCCCAGCGGGAAGCTCCTACAATGAGCAGTTCTTC. Its protein is CASSPAGSSYNEQFF.

The chain has TRBV7-8 and TRBJ2-7; TRBD1 might be the D (6 bases). This CDR3 spans 14 amino acids. V gave up 5 bases and J gave up 1 base, with 12 bases separating them. CDR1 and CDR2 (germline): SGHVS, FQNEAQ. The CDR3 DNA reads TGTGCCAGCAGCCTCCGGGACAAATCCTACGAGCAGTACTTC. Protein sequence: CASSLRDKSYEQYF.

There are many counts of this clonotype. The J gene is TRBJ1-4, the V gene TRBV6-6; 8 positions agree with TRBD1. This CDR3 is 15 amino acids long. V lost 0 bases to trimming and J lost 8 bases; unmatched junction nucleotides: 5. CDR1 and CDR2 from the germline V gene are MNHNY and SVGAGI (reference sequence). Here the CDR3 reads CASSYSRGRGEKLFF. CDR3 nucleotides: TGTGCCAGCAGTTACTCCAGGGGGCGAGGAGAAAAACTGTTTTTT.

This chain connects TRBV4-3 to TRBJ2-2; possible D gene TRBD1, 6 bases. Trimming shortened V by 1 base and J by 4 bases, and 16 bases separated the two germline ends. Germline assignment: CDR1 LGHNA and CDR2 YSLEER. CDR3 length: 17 amino acids. For the CDR3, the DNA is TGCGCCAGCAGCCAAGCTTCCGGGACAACCTTCACCGGGGAGCTGTTTTTT. This sequence encodes CASSQASGTTFTGELFF.

This clonotype was observed at least ten times. V and J are TRBV20-1 and TRBJ2-2; 14 bases align to TRBD2. V shed 6 bases, J shed 1 base, and the junction held 4 bases outside the gene matches. Germline V lookup: CDR1 DFQATT, CDR2 SNEGSKA (reference sequence). The CDR3 loop spans 16 amino acids. The CDR3 nucleotides are TGCAGTGCCCAGGGACTAGCGGGAGAGAACACCGGGGAGCTGTTTTTT. It yields the protein CSAQGLAGENTGELFF.

The gene calls are TRBV20-1 and TRBJ1-1; TRBD1 aligns across 10 bases. CDR1 DFQATT and CDR2 SNEGSKA come from the germline V gene (reference sequence). Unmatched junction bases numbered 4, after V lost 6 bases and J lost 6 bases. The CDR3 sequence is 12 residues long. The CDR3 sequence: CSAGDRGSEAFF. The CDR3 nucleotides are TGCAGTGCAGGGGACAGGGGATCTGAAGCTTTCTTT.

This clonotype was seen many times. This CDR3 reads CASSQGYTASGSPGTQYF. CDR3 coding DNA: TGTGCCAGCAGCCAAGGGTATACGGCTAGCGGGAGCCCCGGGACCCAGTACTTC. This rearrangement joins TRBV3-1 to TRBJ2-5, with 10 bases fitting TRBD2. The J segment lost 7 bases and the V segment lost 1 base, leaving 15 bases of the junction unmatched. Looked up from germline, CDR1 is LGHDT and CDR2 is YNNKEL (reference sequence). The CDR3 is 18 residues long.

This clonotype was detected ten times or more. The chain links TRBV7-9 to TRBJ2-5; tentative D call: TRBD1 (6 bases). CDR1 and CDR2 (germline): SEHNR, FQNEAQ (reference sequence). The CDR3 runs to 13 residues. V was shortened by 5 bases and J by 5 bases, with 12 bases between the two germline ends. The CDR3 protein is CASSRDIRETQYF. CDR3 DNA sequence: TGTGCCAGCAGCAGGGACATCCGGGAGACCCAGTACTTC.

The V gene is TRBV20-1, the J gene TRBJ2-7; TRBD2 matches at 8 bases. The junction had 10 bases not matched to a gene; V was cut back by 1 base and J by 5 bases. The CDR3 totals 15 residues. Germline V CDR1 and CDR2: DFQATT, SNEGSKA (reference sequence). CDR3 DNA: TGCAGTGCTAGAGGTACGCCTAGCGGGTCGGACGAGCAGTACTTC. It is translated as CSARGTPSGSDEQYF.

The chain joins TRBV20-1 to TRBJ2-5, with TRBD1 matching 8 bases. Germline-derived CDR1 and CDR2 are DFQATT and SNEGSKA (reference sequence). The ends lost 5 bases at V and 5 bases at J; junction bases unmatched: 13. This CDR3 comprises 15 residues. CDR3 sequence (DNA): TGCAGTGCTCACCCCCTGACAGGGGCGGGGGAGACCCAGTACTTC. Translation: CSAHPLTGAGETQYF.

In this sample, this clonotype turned up many times. The chain links TRBV10-3 to TRBJ1-1, with D possibly TRBD1 on 5 matching bases. V was pared by 4 bases and J by 0 bases, with 12 bases between. The germline gives CDR1 ENHRY, CDR2 SYGVKD. The CDR3 covers 15 residues. CDR3 nucleotide sequence: TGTGCCATCAGTGGGGGCAACTTTATGAACACTGAAGCTTTCTTT. It yields the protein CAISGGNFMNTEAFF.

This clonotype was found many times. The chain carries TRBV20-1 and TRBJ2-1; 8 positions match TRBD2. The trim removed 4 bases at V and 5 bases at J, leaving 10 bases unmatched. Germline V gene data show CDR1 as DFQATT and CDR2 as SNEGSKA (reference sequence). The CDR3 loop spans 15 amino acids. The CDR3 sequence: CSAIQNSGGDNEQFF. The CDR3 DNA reads TGCAGTGCTATCCAAAATTCGGGGGGGGACAATGAGCAGTTCTTC.

This clonotype has a count of ten or more. The chain carries TRBV5-1 and TRBJ2-4; 9 bases line up with TRBD1. Trimming took 1 base from V and 0 from J; bases not matched to a gene: 8. Germline V CDR1 and CDR2: SGHRS, YFSETQ. The CDR3 loop spans 18 amino acids. CDR3 coding DNA: TGCGCCAGCAGCTTGTGGGACAGGGCTACACTAGCCAAAAACATTCAGTACTTC. Translated: CASSLWDRATLAKNIQYF.

This clonotype was seen ten or more times. The CDR3 bases are TGTGCCAGCAGCCCACGCCCGGGAGGAGCGGGAATGGAGACCCAGTACTTC. Its translation: CASSPRPGGAGMETQYF. The chain links TRBV7-9 to TRBJ2-5, with 7 positions matching TRBD2. The germline gives CDR1 SEHNR, CDR2 FQNEAQ (reference sequence). V was clipped by 5 bases and J by 5 bases; unmatched bases: 17. CDR3 length: 17 amino acids. The full variable domain, with the rest looked up from reference TRBV7-9 and TRBJ2-5, is DTGVSQNPRHKITKRGQNVTFRCDPISEHNRLYWYRQTLGQGPEFLTYFQNEAQLEKSRLLSDRFSAERPKGSFSTLEIQRTEQGDSAMYLCASSPRPGGAGMETQYFGPGTRLLVL.

This clonotype was seen at least ten times. The chain joins TRBV5-1 to TRBJ1-1; D not certain. The CDR3 has 14 amino acids. Per germline, CDR1 SGHRS and CDR2 YFSETQ. V was cut by 3 bases and J by 1 base, with 10 bases left in between. For the CDR3, the DNA is TGCGCCAGCAGCTGGGGAGGAGCGAACACTGAAGCTTTCTTT. Translating gives CASSWGGANTEAFF.

This clonotype was observed many times. The chain has TRBV20-1 and TRBJ2-7; D gene uncertain. This CDR3 has 12 amino acids. The ends were cut back, 3 bases at V and 7 bases at J, with 13 bases in the middle. The germline CDR1 and CDR2 sequences are DFQATT and SNEGSKA (reference sequence). CDR3 in amino acids: CSARGRQWEQYF. DNA for the CDR3: TGCAGTGCTAGGGGTCGGCAGTGGGAGCAGTACTTC.

This clonotype was recorded once. V and J are TRBV2 and TRBJ2-7, with TRBD2 matching over 14 bases. The CDR3 contains 17 residues. Germline V lookup: CDR1 SNHLY, CDR2 FYNNEI. V gave up 4 bases and J gave up 2 bases; unmatched junction bases: 7. The CDR3 region has the DNA TGTGCCAGCAGTGGTGGGACTAGCGGGAGTGACGCCTACGAGCAGTACTTC. It translates to CASSGGTSGSDAYEQYF. Full variable domain (rest looked up from reference TRBV2 and TRBJ2-7): EPEVTQTPSHQVTQMGQEVILRCVPISNHLYFYWYRQILGQKVEFLVSFYNNEISEKSEIFDDQFSVERPDGSNFTLKIRSTKLEDSAMYFCASSGGTSGSDAYEQYFGPGTRLTVT.

This clonotype was counted at least ten times. V gene TRBV5-5 combines with J gene TRBJ2-4, with TRBD2 matching over 7 bases. The junction had 11 bases not matched to a gene; V was cut back by 2 bases and J by 0 bases. Per the germline V gene, CDR1 is SGHKS and CDR2 is YYEKEE (reference sequence). This CDR3 spans 18 amino acids. The CDR3 DNA reads as TGTGCCAGCAGCTTACGATTCGGGGCGGGAGTAGCCAAAAACATTCAGTACTTC. Its protein product is CASSLRFGAGVAKNIQYF.

This clonotype was recorded a few times. This chain joins TRBV6-2 or TRBV6-3 and TRBJ2-6; D is unresolved. V was clipped by 10 bases and J by 3 bases, with 19 bases between them. Germline CDR1 and CDR2: MNHEY and SVGEGT. This CDR3 region has 16 residues. CDR3 nucleotides: TGTGCCAACCTTCGCTCGCCCTCAGTTGGGGCCAACGTCCTGACTTTC. It codes for CANLRSPSVGANVLTF.

The chain combines TRBV20-1 with TRBJ2-7; no firm D call. The V end lost 0 bases, the J end lost 2 bases, and 14 bases lay between the germline ends. Germline loops: CDR1 DFQATT, CDR2 SNEGSKA (reference sequence). This CDR3 is built from 15 residues. CDR3 protein: CSAREFDTNPYEQYF. For the CDR3, the DNA is TGCAGTGCTAGAGAGTTCGACACGAACCCCTACGAGCAGTACTTC.

This clonotype was detected many times. The J gene is TRBJ1-1, the V gene TRBV19; D may be TRBD1 (6 bases). V lost 2 bases and J lost 7, with 17 bases in between. The CDR3 contains 15 residues. Germline V gives CDR1 LNHDA, CDR2 SQIVND (reference sequence). The CDR3, as DNA: TGTGCCAGTAGTATATGGGGGGCGGATTCCGGTGAAGCTTTCTTT. Translated, it gives CASSIWGADSGEAFF. Looking up the rest from reference TRBV19 and TRBJ1-1 gives the full variable domain: DGGITQSPKYLFRKEGQNVTLSCEQNLNHDAMYWYRQDPGQGLRLIYYSQIVNDFQKGDIAEGYSVSREKKESFPLTVTSAQKNPTAFYLCASSIWGADSGEAFFGQGTRLTVV.

This clonotype was recorded many times. The rearrangement links TRBV6-6 to TRBJ1-5; D perhaps matches TRBD1 (6 bases). There are 16 residues in the CDR3. Germline V CDR1 and CDR2: MNHNY, SVGAGI (reference sequence). V lost 6 bases and J 2 bases, leaving 17 bases between the germline ends. In DNA form, the CDR3 reads TGTGCCAGCAGCCCGACAGGCGGAGGAGGCAATCAGCCCCAGCATTTT. Its translation: CASSPTGGGGNQPQHF.